These 12 T cell receptor beta chains were all obtained from the same sample, sequenced in a study of shared clonotypes between healthy human individuals (TCRdb year 2020). The library was made by the immunoSEQ multiplex PCR assay. Imported from immuneACCESS, the table was reduced by TCRdb to in-frame sequences with V and J called. These copies leave out some clones; in studies compared against another copy, an unresolved V gene accounts for under half, and the cause of the remainder is not known. The sample has some 2,000,000 clones on record, about 95% of them singletons. Approximately 1.2% of the sample is in the top ten clones. CD8 naive samples were obtained by positive selection for CCR7 among CD45RO-negative cells, yielding a CD45RA+CCR7+ population from which TemRA cells were excluded. Sequencing was carried out using naive CD8+ T cells sorted from blood. The sample's cell subset or site label is to be understood as: CD45RA+CCR7+. Receptors originate from a man between 18 and 35 years old in good health.

The chain carries TRBV5-1 and TRBJ2-3; D is possibly TRBD1 or TRBD2 (5 bases each). Germline lookup yields CDR1 SGHRS and CDR2 YFSETQ. CDR3 length: 17 amino acids. The germline V and J ends were trimmed by 0 bases and 2 bases, with 16 bases remaining between them. DNA of the CDR3: TGCGCCAGCAGCTTGGATATGGGGGTCGGGTTCACAGATACGCAGTATTTT. Encoded protein: CASSLDMGVGFTDTQYF.

The chain links TRBV5-4 to TRBJ1-4; D is ambiguous. CDR1 and CDR2 (germline): SGHNT, YYREEE (reference sequence). Trimming took off 8 bases at V and 6 bases at J, with 14 bases between the two ends. The CDR3 has 13 residues. CDR3 residues: CASSRGLDEKLFF. The DNA for the CDR3 is TGTGCCAGTAGCAGAGGTTTAGATGAAAAACTGTTTTTT.

This chain connects TRBV12-5 to TRBJ2-7; 9 bases are a match to TRBD1. V lost 8 bases and J lost 5; bases outside the gene matches: 10. Germline lookup yields CDR1 LGHNT and CDR2 FRNRAP. The CDR3 spans 14 residues. The CDR3 coding sequence is TGTGCTAGTACCCCCCGGGACAGGGACGACGAGCAGTACTTC. As protein: CASTPRDRDDEQYF.

J is TRBJ1-5 and V is TRBV27; maybe TRBD1 (6 bases). CDR1 is MNHEY and CDR2 is SMNVEV in the germline V gene (reference sequence). The V gene lost 6 bases and the J gene lost 2 bases, with 17 bases spanning the gap. This CDR3 region has 16 residues. The CDR3 spells CASSPSPRQGNQPQHF. The DNA for the CDR3 is TGTGCCAGCAGCCCAAGTCCCCGACAGGGCAATCAGCCCCAGCATTTT.

The table lists this clone with a few counts. The rearrangement uses TRBV7-9 and TRBJ2-5, with no clear D. Trimming cost V 0 bases and J 0 bases, with 8 bases left between them. Germline assignment: CDR1 SEHNR and CDR2 FQNEAQ (reference sequence). This CDR3 has 15 amino acids. The CDR3 loop reads CASSLAGSDQETQYF. The CDR3 DNA reads as TGTGCCAGCAGCTTAGCGGGGTCGGACCAAGAGACCCAGTACTTC.

The gene calls are TRBV2 and TRBJ2-5; D is unclear. Trimming took 6 bases from V and 5 from J, leaving 16 bases between them. The germline V gene encodes CDR1 SNHLY and CDR2 FYNNEI. CDR3 length equals 14 residues. The DNA for the CDR3 is TGTGCCAGCAGGGACCGGGTCCTGGCGGAGACCCAGTACTTC. As protein: CASRDRVLAETQYF.

The chain joins TRBV7-9 to TRBJ1-2, with TRBD1 matching 8 bases. V lost 0 bases to trimming and J lost 6 bases; unmatched junction nucleotides: 9. In germline, CDR1 is SEHNR, CDR2 FQNEAQ (reference sequence). The CDR3 is made up of 16 amino acids. Here the CDR3 reads CASSLALRTGNDGYTF. The CDR3 DNA is TGTGCCAGCAGCTTAGCGCTGAGGACAGGGAATGATGGCTACACCTTC.

V is TRBV5-5 and J is TRBJ2-7, with a tentative D call TRBD2 (6 bases). V lost 0 bases and J 0 bases, leaving 10 bases between the germline ends. Germline V gene lookup returns CDR1 SGHKS and CDR2 YYEKEE (reference sequence). This CDR3 is built from 15 residues. The CDR3 protein is CASSLGLETSYEQYF. The CDR3 nucleotides are TGTGCCAGCAGCTTGGGACTAGAGACCTCCTACGAGCAGTACTTC.

The chain couples TRBV28 to TRBJ2-1, with 10 bases identical to TRBD2. The CDR3 runs 14 residues. From germline, CDR1 is MDHEN and CDR2 SYDVKM. The V segment lost 4 bases and the J segment 7 bases; nucleotides outside the gene matches: 4. CDR3: CASSSGTSVNEQFF. As DNA, the CDR3 is TGTGCCAGCAGTTCGGGGACTAGCGTTAATGAGCAGTTCTTC.

The chain combines TRBV6-1 with TRBJ1-1, with D possibly matching TRBD1 (5 bases). Germline CDR1 is MNHNS and CDR2 is SASEGT. This CDR3 has 13 residues. V dropped 2 bases and J dropped 7 bases, with 11 bases sitting between them. CDR3 region: CASSEWSTVEAFF. DNA of the CDR3: TGTGCCAGCAGTGAATGGTCGACAGTTGAAGCTTTCTTT.

The chain joins TRBV6-5 to TRBJ2-1, with D perhaps assigned TRBD1 or TRBD2 (6 bases each). Germline CDR1 and CDR2: MNHEY and SVGAGI. The V end lost 10 bases, the J end lost 2 bases, and 12 bases lay between the germline ends. The CDR3 contains 13 residues. The CDR3 sequence: CATQRGAYNEQFF. CDR3 DNA sequence: TGTGCCACCCAAAGGGGGGCCTACAATGAGCAGTTCTTC.

J is TRBJ1-2 and V is TRBV5-5, with 9 bases fitting TRBD1. V lost 3 bases, J lost 6 bases, and 3 bases stayed unmatched. This CDR3 is built from 13 residues. Germline V lookup: CDR1 SGHKS, CDR2 YYEKEE (reference sequence). The CDR3 loop reads CASSSDRGDGYTF. The CDR3 nucleotides are TGTGCCAGCAGCTCGGACAGGGGAGATGGCTACACCTTC.